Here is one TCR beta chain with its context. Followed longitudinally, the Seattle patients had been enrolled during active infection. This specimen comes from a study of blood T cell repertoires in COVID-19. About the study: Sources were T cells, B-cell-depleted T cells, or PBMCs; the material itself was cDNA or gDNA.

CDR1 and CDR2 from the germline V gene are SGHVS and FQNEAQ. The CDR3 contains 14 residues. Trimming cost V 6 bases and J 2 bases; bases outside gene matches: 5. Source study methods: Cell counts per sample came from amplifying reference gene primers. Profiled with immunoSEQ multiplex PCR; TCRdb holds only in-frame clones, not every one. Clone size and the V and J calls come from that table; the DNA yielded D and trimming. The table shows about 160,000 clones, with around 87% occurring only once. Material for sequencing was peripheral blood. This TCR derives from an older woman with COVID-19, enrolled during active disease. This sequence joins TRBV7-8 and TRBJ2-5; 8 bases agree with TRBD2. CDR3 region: CASSRGGRQETQYF. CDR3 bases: TGTGCCAGCAGTCGGGGGGGCCGGCAAGAGACCCAGTACTTC.